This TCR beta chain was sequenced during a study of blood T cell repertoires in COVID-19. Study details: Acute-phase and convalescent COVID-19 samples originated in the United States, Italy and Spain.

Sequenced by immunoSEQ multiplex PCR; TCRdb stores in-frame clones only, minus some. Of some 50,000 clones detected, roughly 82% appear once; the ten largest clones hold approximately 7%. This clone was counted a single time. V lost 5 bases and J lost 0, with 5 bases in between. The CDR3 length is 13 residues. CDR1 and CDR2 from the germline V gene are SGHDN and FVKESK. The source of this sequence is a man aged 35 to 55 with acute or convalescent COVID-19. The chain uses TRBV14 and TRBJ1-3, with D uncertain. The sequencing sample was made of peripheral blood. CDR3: CASSSHSGNTIYF. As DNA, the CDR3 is TGTGCCAGCAGCTCCCACTCTGGAAACACCATATATTTT.